This TCR beta chain was obtained from a study of cytomegalovirus exposure and HLA in healthy donors. The CDR3 is 14 amino acids. Germline values: CDR1 MNHNS, CDR2 SASEGT. V shed 0 bases and J 11 bases; nucleotides not matched to a gene: 5. PCR involved 60 Vbeta and 13 Jbeta primers. Libraries were prepared by immunoSEQ multiplex PCR; TCRdb keeps only in-frame clonotypes and omits some of them. The table lists approximately 90,000 clones, about 74% of them singletons. This sequence originates from a man aged 25 to 40 in good health and CMV-seronegative. This rearrangement joins TRBV6-1 to TRBJ2-1; 9 bases are a match to TRBD1. Input material: PBMCs. CDR3 DNA sequence: TGTGCCAGCAGTGAAGCAGAGGGACAGGGAAAGCAGTTCTTC. Translation: CASSEAEGQGKQFF.